The clone carrying this T cell receptor beta chain was recorded once. The sample belongs to a study of cytomegalovirus exposure and HLA in healthy donors. This table comes from immunoSEQ multiplex PCR, and its TCRdb copy is limited to in-frame clones, with some not included. The repertoire has 160,000 or so clones, roughly 83% of them found once; the top ten carry about 9.4%. Trimming shortened V by 5 bases and J by 8 bases, and 16 bases separated the two germline ends. The CDR3 sequence is 14 residues long. Per germline, CDR1 MDHEN and CDR2 SYDVKM. The V call is TRBV28, the J call TRBJ2-1, with D tentatively TRBD2 (7 bases). What was sequenced was PBMCs. This clonotype was sampled from a man in his thirties or forties in good health and CMV-seropositive. The CDR3 sequence: CASSRGGGGHEQFF. CDR3 nucleotide sequence: TGTGCCAGCAGTCGGGGCGGGGGCGGACATGAGCAGTTCTTC.